Following are 20 T cell receptor beta chains from one sample sequenced in a study of TIL therapy for anti-PD-1-resistant metastatic lung cancer. Time point denoted: pre-treatment sample, taken before nivolumab and TIL therapy. Pleural nodules or supraclavicular lymph nodes made up most of the excised metastases sampled. The libraries were made with immunoSEQ v3. Using immunoSEQ multiplex PCR, the repertoire was profiled, and TCRdb retains in-frame clones only, with some absent. There are about 26,000 clones in the sample; around 70% occur only once, and around 7.2% lies in the top ten. The sequences come from tumor tissue, collected at baseline. The receptors derive from a person aged 25 to 80 with non-small cell lung cancer.

The V and J genes are TRBV6-5 and TRBJ2-2, with D unresolved. Trimming shortened V by 2 bases and J by 6 bases, and 10 bases separated the two germline ends. This CDR3 region has 14 residues. The germline gives CDR1 MNHEY, CDR2 SVGAGI. This CDR3 is CASSYAPRAGELFF. Written as DNA, the CDR3 is TGTGCCAGCAGTTACGCCCCTAGGGCCGGGGAGCTGTTTTTT.

This clone turned up a few times. The chain links TRBV11-3 to TRBJ1-2; D gene uncertain. CDR1 is SGHNT and CDR2 is YENEEA in the germline V gene. Trimming took 0 bases from V and 8 from J, leaving 13 bases between them. The CDR3 is made up of 14 amino acids. The CDR3 loop is CASSLEGQSGGYTF. The DNA of the CDR3 is TGTGCCAGCAGCTTAGAAGGGCAGTCGGGAGGCTACACCTTC. Full variable domain (rest looked up from reference TRBV11-3 and TRBJ1-2): EAGVVQSPRYKIIEKKQPVAFWCNPISGHNTLYWYLQNLGQGPELLIRYENEEAVDDSQLPKDRFSAERLKGVDSTLKIQPAELGDSAVYLCASSLEGQSGGYTFGSGTRLTVV.

The chain employs TRBV6-5 and TRBJ2-7; D uncertain. Germline V gene data show CDR1 as MNHEY and CDR2 as SVGAGI. This CDR3 region has 14 residues. V was trimmed by 5 bases and J by 4 bases, leaving 15 bases between them. This chain's CDR3 is CASSEYRTAYEQYF. CDR3 DNA: TGTGCCAGCAGTGAATATCGAACAGCTTACGAGCAGTACTTC.

The chain joins TRBV7-2 to TRBJ1-3; a weak D match, TRBD1 (5 bases). The CDR3 sequence is 15 residues long. Deletions cut 3 bases from V and 4 bases from J, with 13 bases between. Per germline, CDR1 SGHTA and CDR2 FQGNSA. The CDR3 loop is CASSFGGLGGNTIYF. CDR3 coding DNA: TGTGCCAGCAGCTTTGGGGGGTTGGGCGGAAACACCATATATTTT.

This clone was seen a few times. The chain combines TRBV19 with TRBJ2-5, with a possible D match to TRBD2 (5 bases). V lost 0 bases and J 5 bases, leaving 16 bases between the germline ends. This CDR3 has 16 residues. Germline loops: CDR1 LNHDA, CDR2 SQIVND (reference sequence). As DNA, the CDR3 is TGTGCCAGTAGTATAGATCTTTACGGGGTCGGGGAGACCCAGTACTTC. Translated: CASSIDLYGVGETQYF.

V and J are TRBV6-5 and TRBJ1-2; D gene unclear. Trimming removed 1 base from V and 2 bases from J, with 11 bases in between. CDR1 and CDR2 (germline): MNHEY, SVGAGI. This CDR3 is built from 15 residues. The DNA of the CDR3 is TGTGCCAGCAGTTACTGGGGTTTCCAGAACTATGGCTACACCTTC. Its translation is CASSYWGFQNYGYTF.

The J gene is TRBJ2-3, the V gene TRBV18; 11 nucleotides match TRBD2. Germline V CDR1 and CDR2: KGHSH, LQKENI. CDR3 length equals 16 residues. Trimming cost V 6 bases and J 1 base; bases outside gene matches: 6. The CDR3 DNA is TGTGCCAGCTCGTCTAGCGGGGGGACTCGCACAGATACGCAGTATTTT. This encodes CASSSSGGTRTDTQYF.

In this sample, this clone turned up once. The chain couples TRBV6-5 to TRBJ1-4, with a weak D call TRBD1 (5 bases). Germline-derived CDR1 and CDR2 are MNHEY and SVGAGI. The ends were cut back, 6 bases at V and 0 bases at J, with 8 bases in the middle. CDR3 length: 14 residues. The chain's CDR3 is CASSRGTTNEKLFF. The CDR3 DNA is TGTGCCAGCAGCCGGGGGACAACTAATGAAAAACTGTTTTTT.

This sequence joins TRBV18 and TRBJ1-5; perhaps TRBD1 as D (5 bases). This CDR3 contains 15 residues. Trimming stripped 2 bases from V and 0 bases from J, with 8 bases between. Germline CDR1 reads KGHSH; CDR2 reads LQKENI. CDR3 DNA: TGTGCCAGCTCACCATTGGGGGATAGCAATCAGCCCCAGCATTTT. Translation: CASSPLGDSNQPQHF.

The chain couples TRBV5-4 to TRBJ2-2; 10 positions agree with TRBD2. The CDR3 is 15 residues long. The germline CDR1 and CDR2 sequences are SGHNT and YYREEE (reference sequence). Germline trimming cut 3 bases from V and 4 bases from J; bases unmatched to any gene: 3. CDR3 sequence: CASSSSGRPTGELFF. The CDR3 DNA reads as TGTGCCAGCAGCTCTAGCGGGAGACCCACCGGGGAGCTGTTTTTT.

In DNA form, the CDR3 reads TGTGCCAGCAGTGAGTGGGGGGGGAATGAAAAACTGTTTTTT. Its protein is CASSEWGGNEKLFF. The chain is built from TRBV2 and TRBJ1-4; tentative D call: TRBD1 (5 bases). CDR3 length: 14 amino acids. Trimming cost V 3 bases and J 5 bases, with 10 bases left between them. Germline V gene lookup returns CDR1 SNHLY and CDR2 FYNNEI.

The chain combines TRBV7-2 with TRBJ2-1, with D tentatively TRBD1 (7 bases). V lost 0 bases and J 2 bases, leaving 14 bases between the germline ends. CDR1 is SGHTA and CDR2 is FQGNSA in the germline V gene. The CDR3 sequence is 17 residues long. In DNA form, the CDR3 reads TGTGCCAGCAGCTTAGCCGGACCCAGGGGGGCCTACAATGAGCAGTTCTTC. It translates to CASSLAGPRGAYNEQFF.

The chain combines TRBV7-2 with TRBJ1-3; D is uncertain. This CDR3 is 12 amino acids long. Looked up from germline, CDR1 is SGHTA and CDR2 is FQGNSA. Trimming left V 0 bases short and J 14 bases short, with 11 bases between. This CDR3 is CASSLAAGRLYF. CDR3 coding DNA: TGTGCCAGCAGCTTAGCGGCAGGTCGTTTATATTTT.

This clone has more than one count but fewer than ten. This rearrangement joins TRBV7-9 to TRBJ2-7; 7 bases map to TRBD1. Germline values: CDR1 SEHNR, CDR2 FQNEAQ (reference sequence). CDR3 length: 15 amino acids. The V and J ends lost 5 bases and 2 bases, in that order; junction bases with no gene match: 9. The CDR3 is CASSLLQGPAYEQYF. The CDR3 DNA is TGTGCCAGCAGCCTCCTACAGGGGCCCGCCTACGAGCAGTACTTC.

This clone has only one observation. The chain combines TRBV7-2 with TRBJ1-1; no clear D. V was cut by 3 bases and J by 0 bases, with 8 bases left in between. Germline CDR1 reads SGHTA; CDR2 reads FQGNSA. The CDR3 is made up of 14 amino acids. The CDR3 DNA reads TGTGCCAGCAGCTTGAGGCCCCTGAACACTGAAGCTTTCTTT. It specifies CASSLRPLNTEAFF. Using reference TRBV7-2 and TRBJ1-1 for the parts outside the CDR3, the full variable domain is GAGVSQSPSNKVTEKGKDVELRCDPISGHTALYWYRQSLGQGLEFLIYFQGNSAPDKSGLPSDRFSAERTGGSVSTLTIQRTQQEDSAVYLCASSLRPLNTEAFFGQGTRLTVV.

The chain couples TRBV5-1 to TRBJ2-2; D may be TRBD1 (6 bases). This CDR3 is 14 amino acids long. V was pared by 4 bases and J by 3 bases, with 10 bases between. The germline gives CDR1 SGHRS, CDR2 YFSETQ. CDR3 DNA: TGCGCCAGCAGCCTGAGACAGGACACCGGGGAGCTGTTTTTT. This gives the protein CASSLRQDTGELFF.

This chain uses TRBV6-1 with TRBJ1-5; 7 nucleotides align to TRBD1. CDR3 length: 14 residues. J lost 2 bases, V lost 5 bases, and 3 bases had no gene match. In germline, CDR1 is MNHNS, CDR2 SASEGT. The CDR3 here is CASSQTGGNQPQHF. In DNA, the CDR3 is TGTGCCAGCAGTCAAACAGGGGGCAATCAGCCCCAGCATTTT.

In its sample, this clone was seen once. The J gene is TRBJ2-3, the V gene TRBV6-4, with 9 bases identical to TRBD2. The CDR3 sequence is 15 residues long. CDR1 and CDR2 (germline): MRHNA, SNTAGT. Trimming at V came to 3 bases and at J to 5 bases, leaving 6 bases not matched to a gene. The CDR3 region is CASSEGGGAVDTQYF. The CDR3 DNA reads TGTGCCAGCAGTGAAGGCGGGGGGGCGGTAGATACGCAGTATTTT.

The CDR3 bases are TGTGCCAGCAGTGAATTGACTAGCGGGCCGAACTCCTACAATGAGCAGTTCTTC. Its protein is CASSELTSGPNSYNEQFF. The rearrangement uses TRBV6-1 and TRBJ2-1; 10 bases map to TRBD2. V shed 2 bases and J 0 bases; nucleotides not matched to a gene: 7. Germline V gene lookup returns CDR1 MNHNS and CDR2 SASEGT. The CDR3 totals 18 residues.

This clone is termed medium-sized. This rearrangement joins TRBV6-6 to TRBJ1-2; 10 nucleotides align to TRBD1. The V gene's germline CDR1 is MNHNY and CDR2 SVGAGI (reference sequence). The CDR3 runs to 14 residues. V lost 7 bases to trimming and J lost 7 bases; unmatched junction nucleotides: 9. CDR3 in DNA: TGTGCCAGCACCCCCGACAGGGGGCTGGGTGGCTACACCTTC. Translation: CASTPDRGLGGYTF.